What follows are 22 T cell receptor beta chains derived from one specimen sequenced in a study of blood T cell repertoires in COVID-19. Data came from immunoSEQ multiplex PCR; TCRdb stores just in-frame clones and leaves some out. The sample has 56,000 or so clones, 87% seen once. Sequencing was done on a sample of peripheral blood. The origin of the receptors is a man aged 50-59 years with acute or convalescent COVID-19.

CDR3 coding DNA: TGTGCCAGCAGCTTATCCGGAGCGGGAGGTTTCAATGAGCAGTTCTTC. Protein sequence: CASSLSGAGGFNEQFF. The chain carries TRBV7-3 and TRBJ2-1; 9 nucleotides align to TRBD2. V gave up 2 bases and J gave up 6 bases; unmatched junction bases: 8. CDR3 size: 16 residues. The V gene's germline CDR1 is SGHTA and CDR2 FQGTGA.

The genes are TRBV6-5 and TRBJ1-1; D gene uncertain. The CDR3 totals 14 residues. Germline-derived CDR1 and CDR2 are MNHEY and SVGAGI. Trimming cost V 3 bases and J 2 bases, with 10 bases left between them. The CDR3 here is CASSYRETNTEAFF. The CDR3 nucleotides read TGTGCCAGCAGTTATCGGGAGACTAACACTGAAGCTTTCTTT.

In this sample, this clone turned up a few times. The J gene is TRBJ2-7, the V gene TRBV29-1; 7 bases map to TRBD2. The CDR3 is 15 residues long. With V trimmed by 1 base and J by 0 bases, 6 bases remained unmatched. CDR1 SQVTM and CDR2 ANQGSEA come from the germline V gene. As DNA, the CDR3 is TGCAGCGTTGAAGGGGGTAGCGGGTACTCCTACGAGCAGTACTTC. Translation gives CSVEGGSGYSYEQYF.

This clone showed up just a few times. This sequence joins TRBV11-2 and TRBJ2-5; 7 nucleotides line up with TRBD1. V gave up 5 bases and J gave up 5 bases; unmatched junction bases: 11. CDR3 size: 15 residues. Germline-derived CDR1 and CDR2 are SGHAT and FQNNGV. The DNA for the CDR3 is TGTGCCAGCAGCGTTTACAGGGGAAGCGACGAGACCCAGTACTTC. Encoded protein: CASSVYRGSDETQYF.

V gene TRBV12-5 combines with J gene TRBJ1-1; 10 nucleotides line up with TRBD1. The CDR3 covers 16 residues. Germline-derived CDR1 and CDR2 are LGHNT and FRNRAP. V shed 3 bases, J shed 4 bases, and the junction held 8 bases outside the gene matches. The DNA for the CDR3 is TGTGCTAGTGGTTTCTCGGGACAGGGGAGAGGCACTGAAGCTTTCTTT. Translation gives CASGFSGQGRGTEAFF. Drawing the rest from reference TRBV12-5 and TRBJ1-1, the complete variable domain is DARVTQTPRHKVTEMGQEVTMRCQPILGHNTVFWYRQTMMQGLELLAYFRNRAPLDDSGMPKDRFSAEMPDATLATLKIQPSEPRDSAVYFCASGFSGQGRGTEAFFGQGTRLTVV.

V gene TRBV29-1 combines with J gene TRBJ1-1, with D perhaps matching TRBD1 (5 bases). The CDR3 has 13 amino acids. Trimming stripped 7 bases from V and 6 bases from J, with 18 bases between. The germline V gene encodes CDR1 SQVTM and CDR2 ANQGSEA. CDR3: CSAYRIQGSEAFF. The CDR3 DNA reads TGCAGCGCTTACAGGATCCAAGGGTCTGAAGCTTTCTTT.

CDR3 DNA sequence: TGTGCCAGTAGTATCGGAGTGAACACTGAAGCTTTCTTT. Encoded protein: CASSIGVNTEAFF. The J gene is TRBJ1-1, the V gene TRBV19; no firm D call. This CDR3 is 13 amino acids long. The germline gives CDR1 LNHDA, CDR2 SQIVND (reference sequence). V lost 3 bases to trimming and J lost 0 bases, with 5 bases between them.

To note about this clone: Germline and junction disagree at one end, which may indicate a read error. The chain combines TRBV9 with TRBJ2-2, with 8 nucleotides matching TRBD1. This CDR3 comprises 16 residues. Germline V gives CDR1 SGDLS, CDR2 YYNGEE. The CDR3 loop is CASSGDRGTKTGELFF. The CDR3 DNA reads TGTGCCAGCAGCGGTGACAGGGGAACGAAGACCGGGGAGCTGTTTTTT.

This chain connects TRBV6-5 to TRBJ2-3, with TRBD2 identical over 11 bases. Unmatched junction bases numbered 5, after V lost 6 bases and J lost 6 bases. The CDR3 has 14 residues. From germline, CDR1 is MNHEY and CDR2 SVGAGI. CDR3 sequence: CASRTSGGGDTQYF. For the CDR3, the DNA is TGTGCCAGCAGAACTAGCGGGGGTGGGGATACGCAGTATTTT.

This chain joins TRBV9 and TRBJ1-1; D perhaps matches TRBD1 (5 bases). In germline, CDR1 is SGDLS, CDR2 YYNGEE. Trimming took off 3 bases at V and 0 bases at J, with 15 bases between the two ends. The CDR3 is 16 residues long. CDR3 amino acids: CASSAIGALLNTEAFF. The CDR3 coding sequence is TGTGCCAGCAGCGCGATAGGGGCCCTCCTGAACACTGAAGCTTTCTTT. Supplemented by reference TRBV9 and TRBJ1-1, the full variable domain reads DSGVTQTPKHLITATGQRVTLRCSPRSGDLSVYWYQQSLDQGLQFLIQYYNGEERAKGNILERFSAQQFPDLHSELNLSSLELGDSALYFCASSAIGALLNTEAFFGQGTRLTVV.

This clone was picked up one time. The J gene is TRBJ2-5, the V gene TRBV5-1; TRBD2 matches 11 bases. Germline values: CDR1 SGHRS, CDR2 YFSETQ. The CDR3 is 17 residues long. V was pared by 1 base and J by 7 bases, with 12 bases of the junction left unmatched. The CDR3 region has the DNA TGCGCCAGCAGCTTGTCAGGTAGACTAGCGGGGACGGGGACCCAGTACTTC. This translates into CASSLSGRLAGTGTQYF.

The chain's CDR3 is CASSESGGQQETQYF. The CDR3, as DNA: TGCGCCAGCAGTGAGTCCGGAGGACAGCAAGAGACCCAGTACTTC. The chain uses TRBV10-1 and TRBJ2-5, with TRBD1 as a possible D gene (6 bases). CDR3 size: 15 residues. Between the trimmed V and J ends, which lost 0 bases and 2 bases, there was a span of 10 bases. Per germline, CDR1 WNHNN and CDR2 SYGVQD (reference sequence).

The sample holds a few counts of this clone. The J gene is TRBJ1-2, the V gene TRBV6-5; perhaps TRBD1 as D (5 bases). This CDR3 has 14 residues. Germline CDR1 reads MNHEY; CDR2 reads SVGAGI. The V and J ends lost 8 bases and 8 bases respectively, with 21 bases between them. The CDR3 spells CASLPRGASWGYTF. Here the CDR3 DNA reads TGTGCCAGCCTCCCTAGGGGCGCGTCTTGGGGCTACACCTTC.

This clone was found a few times. The V gene is TRBV2, the J gene TRBJ1-3; the match to TRBD1 covers 7 bases. V was pared by 7 bases and J by 0 bases, with 9 bases of the junction left unmatched. This CDR3 has 16 amino acids. Germline CDR1 and CDR2: SNHLY and FYNNEI. CDR3 region: CASTFPGQSSGNTIYF. In nucleotides, the CDR3 is TGTGCCAGCACTTTTCCGGGACAGAGCTCTGGAAACACCATATATTTT.

J is TRBJ2-7 and V is TRBV9; 10 nucleotides agree with TRBD1. Germline assignment: CDR1 SGDLS and CDR2 YYNGEE. V dropped 3 bases and J dropped 3; count of bases not matched to a gene: 9. This CDR3 has 16 residues. CDR3 sequence reads: CASSGRPGQGRYEQYF. DNA of the CDR3: TGTGCCAGCAGCGGTCGACCGGGACAGGGGCGCTACGAGCAGTACTTC.

The chain recombines TRBV11-2 with TRBJ2-2, with 10 bases lining up with TRBD2. V lost 0 bases, J lost 5 bases, and 3 bases stayed unmatched. In germline, CDR1 is SGHAT, CDR2 FQNNGV. This CDR3 is built from 16 residues. DNA of the CDR3: TGTGCCAGCAGCTTAGATGCTAGCGGGGGTACCGGGGAGCTGTTTTTT. Translation gives CASSLDASGGTGELFF. Variable domain in full (rest from reference TRBV11-2 and TRBJ2-2): EAGVAQSPRYKIIEKRQSVAFWCNPISGHATLYWYQQILGQGPKLLIQFQNNGVVDDSQLPKDRFSAERLKGVDSTLKIQPAKLEDSAVYLCASSLDASGGTGELFFGEGSRLTVL.

V is TRBV28 and J is TRBJ2-7; 9 positions agree with TRBD2. The ends lost 6 bases at V and 6 bases at J; junction bases unmatched: 12. The germline V gene has CDR1 MDHEN and CDR2 SYDVKM. This CDR3 is 15 amino acids long. CDR3 bases: TGTGCCAGCAGCCGCGGAGCGGGAGGTCAAGGCGAGCAGTACTTC. Protein sequence: CASSRGAGGQGEQYF. Combining the CDR3 with reference TRBV28 and TRBJ2-7 gives the whole variable domain DVKVTQSSRYLVKRTGEKVFLECVQDMDHENMFWYRQDPGLGLRLIYFSYDVKMKEKGDIPEGYSVSREKKERFSLILESASTNQTSMYLCASSRGAGGQGEQYFGPGTRLTVT.

Comment on this clone: Germline and junction disagree at one end, which may indicate a read error. J is TRBJ1-1 and V is TRBV27; D is unresolved. This CDR3 has 14 amino acids. Germline assignment: CDR1 MNHEY and CDR2 SMNVEV (reference sequence). The DNA of the CDR3 is TGTGTCAGCAGTTTCGTCAGAATGAACACTGAAGCTTTCTTT. Translated: CVSSFVRMNTEAFF.

The V gene is TRBV24-1, the J gene TRBJ2-3; the D gene is possibly TRBD1 (5 bases). The germline V gene encodes CDR1 KGHDR and CDR2 SFDVKD. The V gene lost 9 bases and the J gene lost 4 bases, with 10 bases spanning the gap. This CDR3 is 12 amino acids long. The CDR3 region is CATLGQSDTQYF. DNA of the CDR3: TGTGCCACCCTCGGACAATCAGATACGCAGTATTTT.

The chain joins TRBV19 to TRBJ1-5, with 7 bases lining up with TRBD1. Germline CDR1 is LNHDA and CDR2 is SQIVND (reference sequence). V dropped 3 bases and J dropped 2; count of bases not matched to a gene: 4. This CDR3 contains 15 residues. The CDR3 DNA follows: TGTGCCAGTAGTATCACAGGGGATGGCAATCAGCCCCAGCATTTT. As protein: CASSITGDGNQPQHF. The full variable domain, rest sourced from reference TRBV19 and TRBJ1-5, is DGGITQSPKYLFRKEGQNVTLSCEQNLNHDAMYWYRQDPGQGLRLIYYSQIVNDFQKGDIAEGYSVSREKKESFPLTVTSAQKNPTAFYLCASSITGDGNQPQHFGDGTRLSIL.

J is TRBJ1-5 and V is TRBV6-5; weak D call: TRBD1 (6 bases). This CDR3 has 13 residues. V lost 5 bases, J lost 5 bases, and 10 bases lay in between. From germline, CDR1 is MNHEY and CDR2 SVGAGI. The CDR3 region has the DNA TGTGCCAGCAGTATCAGGGGTTATCAGCCCCAGCATTTT. Protein sequence: CASSIRGYQPQHF.

This chain connects TRBV13 to TRBJ2-3; D unresolved. The CDR3 is 12 amino acids. Per germline, CDR1 PRHDT and CDR2 FYEKMQ (reference sequence). The V end was cut by 5 bases, the J end by 9 bases, with 12 bases between. CDR3 coding DNA: TGTGCCAGCAGCGAGCTCCTGTCGACGCAGTATTTT. This translates into CASSELLSTQYF. The full variable domain, its missing parts supplied by reference TRBV13 and TRBJ2-3, is AAGVIQSPRHLIKEKRETATLKCYPIPRHDTVYWYQQGPGQDPQFLISFYEKMQSDKGSIPDRFSAQQFSDYHSELNMSSLELGDSALYFCASSELLSTQYFGPGTRLTVL.